These 13 T cell receptor beta chains originate from one sample sequenced in a study of blood T cell repertoires in COVID-19. Libraries were prepared by immunoSEQ multiplex PCR; TCRdb keeps only in-frame clonotypes and omits some of them. The data contain over 45,000 clones, roughly 80% of them singletons. Sequences were obtained from peripheral blood. The origin of the receptors is a human donor in a cohort sampled during active or convalescent COVID-19.

This CDR3 is CASSLPPGQAYEQYF. Here the CDR3 DNA reads TGTGCCAGCAGCCTCCCGCCGGGACAGGCCTACGAGCAGTACTTC. The rearrangement links TRBV6-5 to TRBJ2-7; 8 bases align to TRBD1. Germline CDR1 and CDR2: MNHEY and SVGAGI. CDR3 length: 15 residues. V gave up 6 bases and J gave up 2 bases; unmatched junction bases: 9.

The gene calls are TRBV6-5 and TRBJ2-6; 7 nucleotides agree with TRBD1. This CDR3 spans 15 amino acids. Per the germline V gene, CDR1 is MNHEY and CDR2 is SVGAGI. V shed 6 bases and J 0 bases; nucleotides not matched to a gene: 2. CDR3 loop: CASRSGGSGANVLTF. The CDR3 nucleotides read TGTGCCAGCAGATCAGGGGGCTCTGGGGCCAACGTCCTGACTTTC.

V and J are TRBV19 and TRBJ2-2, with D possibly being TRBD2 (6 bases). Germline V lookup: CDR1 LNHDA, CDR2 SQIVND (reference sequence). The CDR3 runs 17 residues. The V and J ends lost 2 bases and 5 bases respectively, with 18 bases between them. CDR3 sequence reads: CASSILGLTIGTGELFF. The DNA for the CDR3 is TGTGCCAGTAGTATATTGGGACTGACAATTGGGACCGGGGAGCTGTTTTTT.

This chain joins TRBV7-2 and TRBJ1-3; a weak D match, TRBD1 (6 bases). CDR3 length equals 17 residues. V was cut by 0 bases and J by 0 bases, with 12 bases left in between. Germline CDR1 and CDR2: SGHTA and FQGNSA. Here the CDR3 reads CASSLAGTPSSGNTIYF. The CDR3 DNA reads TGTGCCAGCAGCTTAGCGGGGACACCGAGCTCTGGAAACACCATATATTTT.

This sequence joins TRBV19 and TRBJ1-2, with 8 positions matching TRBD1. The CDR3 length is 14 residues. Germline assignment: CDR1 LNHDA and CDR2 SQIVND (reference sequence). The V segment lost 6 bases and the J segment 4 bases; nucleotides outside the gene matches: 7. DNA for the CDR3: TGTGCCAGTAGCTCCAGGGGGCGGCCCTATGGCTACACCTTC. Protein: CASSSRGRPYGYTF.

This chain connects TRBV30 to TRBJ1-2; 7 nucleotides line up with TRBD1. Germline V gene data show CDR1 as GTSNPN and CDR2 as SVGIG (reference sequence). The length of the CDR3 is 13 residues. The V gene end was trimmed by 3 bases and the J gene end by 4 bases; junction bases not matched to a gene: 5. Here the CDR3 DNA reads TGTGCCTGGAGCGGGGGACAGTTCTATGGCTACACCTTC. Its translation: CAWSGGQFYGYTF.

V gene TRBV15 combines with J gene TRBJ1-1; D unresolved. This CDR3 comprises 13 residues. V lost 10 bases to trimming and J lost 1 base, with 13 bases between them. Germline values: CDR1 LNHNV, CDR2 YYDKDF (reference sequence). The CDR3 spells CAISLQSNTEAFF. In nucleotides, the CDR3 is TGTGCCATCAGTCTACAGTCGAACACTGAAGCTTTCTTT.

This clone has just one count. This chain links TRBV7-3 with TRBJ2-3; 9 bases map to TRBD1. V was pared by 4 bases and J by 5 bases, with 7 bases of the junction left unmatched. The CDR3 length is 15 residues. Germline V gives CDR1 SGHTA, CDR2 FQGTGA. CDR3 DNA sequence: TGTGCCAGCAGCTCCCCCCGACAGGGGGAAGATACGCAGTATTTT. This codes for CASSSPRQGEDTQYF.

The chain couples TRBV6-5 to TRBJ2-5; D not resolved. V lost 4 bases, J lost 3 bases, and 9 bases lay in between. The CDR3 is 13 amino acids. Germline V gene lookup returns CDR1 MNHEY and CDR2 SVGAGI. DNA of the CDR3: TGTGCCAGCAGTTCCACAGTAGAAGAGACCCAGTACTTC. Translation gives CASSSTVEETQYF.

The V and J genes are TRBV10-3 and TRBJ1-2; TRBD1 aligns across 9 bases. CDR1 and CDR2 (germline): ENHRY, SYGVKD. The trim removed 7 bases at V and 8 bases at J, leaving 11 bases unmatched. The CDR3 spans 14 residues. The CDR3 is CAINLGQGLGGYTF. In DNA form, the CDR3 reads TGTGCCATCAACCTGGGACAGGGTCTAGGAGGCTACACCTTC.

The chain employs TRBV19 and TRBJ1-5; 11 bases match TRBD1. This CDR3 has 13 amino acids. The germline gives CDR1 LNHDA, CDR2 SQIVND (reference sequence). J lost 7 bases, V lost 8 bases, and 4 bases had no gene match. CDR3 sequence: CASGQGAGQPQHF. For the CDR3, the DNA is TGTGCCAGTGGACAGGGGGCTGGACAGCCCCAGCATTTT.

This clone was picked up one time. The chain joins TRBV4-1 to TRBJ2-3, with a tentative D call TRBD1 (6 bases). Germline assignment: CDR1 MGHRA and CDR2 YSYEKL. V shed 1 base and J shed 3 bases, with 14 bases lying between them. The CDR3 has 16 amino acids. The CDR3 region has the DNA TGCGCCAGCAGCCAAGCGGACAGAGGAAGGACAGATACGCAGTATTTT. Translated: CASSQADRGRTDTQYF.

The chain recombines TRBV9 with TRBJ1-3; TRBD1 agrees at 8 bases. The CDR3 totals 15 residues. Germline V gene lookup returns CDR1 SGDLS and CDR2 YYNGEE. V shed 2 bases and J 2 bases; nucleotides not matched to a gene: 3. This chain's CDR3 is CASSVQGAPGNTIYF. CDR3 sequence (DNA): TGTGCCAGCAGCGTTCAGGGGGCACCTGGAAACACCATATATTTT.